This T cell receptor (beta chain) was retrieved from a study of T cells in Graves' hyperthyroidism and ophthalmopathy. This clonotype was observed at least ten times. Using RNA transcripts as the source, TCR beta CDR3 regions were amplified. In the first-round RT-PCR of the TCR CDR3, the HTBI primer set was used. TCRdb re-called the multiplex PCR reads through MiXCR, storing one row per CDR3 protein. This sample has roughly 240,000 distinct CDR3 sequences; 16% occur once, and the top ten carry around 28%. A NOSPECS grade of at least 4, a Clinical Activity Score of at least 3 and duration under 3 months were recorded in ophthalmopathy patients. Lactation, pregnancy, other autoimmune disease or uncontrolled infection excluded patients. Sequencing was carried out using blood. The source of this sequence is a woman between 18 and 29 years old with Graves' ophthalmopathy.

The CDR3 here is CASSLMGGANYNEQFF. For the CDR3, the DNA is TGTGCCAGCAGTTTAATGGGGGGGGCCAACTACAATGAGCAGTTCTTC. The chain employs TRBV28 and TRBJ2-1; possible D gene TRBD2, 7 bases. The V end lost 2 bases, the J end lost 3 bases, and 14 bases lay between the germline ends. The CDR3 runs 16 residues. CDR1 is MDHEN and CDR2 is SYDVKM in the germline V gene.